The clone carrying this T cell receptor (beta chain) was seen once. The data originate from a study of blood T cell repertoires in COVID-19. This CDR3 is built from 17 residues. V was pared by 6 bases and J by 8 bases, with 26 bases between. Germline V lookup: CDR1 ENHRY, CDR2 SYGVKD. Profiling relied on immunoSEQ multiplex PCR, and the TCRdb table lists in-frame clones only, not all of them. This table has about 150,000 clones, approximately 80% appearing once. The source material was peripheral blood. This receptor was taken from a human donor in a cohort sampled during active COVID-19. V usage is TRBV10-3 and J usage is TRBJ2-1; tentative D call: TRBD2 (6 bases). The CDR3 DNA follows: TGTGCCATCAGGGAGGGGCGGGGACGGGACCAAACGGATGAGCAGTTCTTC. This translates into CAIREGRGRDQTDEQFF.